This note documents a single T cell receptor (beta chain) sequence. Investigators isolated RNA and reverse transcribed it into cDNA to act as the sequencing template. Assay: immunoSEQ multiplex PCR; the TCRdb copy retains only in-frame clones and omits some. The sample records over 150,000 clones, more than 50% being singletons. The data are from a study of CD8+ T cells in alopecia areata. The germline V and J ends were trimmed by 6 bases and 2 bases, with 2 bases remaining between them. The CDR3 loop spans 11 amino acids. Germline V lookup: CDR1 MNHEY, CDR2 SMNVEV (reference sequence). The specimen was CD8+ T cells sorted from blood. V is TRBV27 and J is TRBJ2-1; D gene ambiguous. The sequence came from a human donor in good health. The CDR3 reads CASRTYNEQFF. The CDR3, as DNA: TGTGCCAGCAGAACCTACAATGAGCAGTTCTTC.